This T cell receptor (beta chain) comes out of a study of CD8 T cells in ankylosing spondylitis. Findings and caveats of the study: The clones that were linked to disease were reported to be significantly enriched in matched synovial fluid samples from ankylosing spondylitis patients.

TCRdb ran MiXCR on the 5' RACE reads and lists one entry per CDR3 protein. In the table there are 250,000 to 400,000 distinct CDR3 sequences, approximately 10% of which are singletons. In this sample, this clonotype turned up many times. Its antigen is not known. In germline, CDR1 is ENHRY, CDR2 SYGVKD. This CDR3 region has 14 residues. Trimming left V 6 bases short and J 4 bases short, with 15 bases between. This chain uses TRBV10-3 with TRBJ1-1; D is perhaps TRBD1 (5 bases). What was sequenced was blood, either unsorted or a sorted T cell fraction (not recorded which). This clonotype originated in a female donor with ankylosing spondylitis or in good health (not recorded which). The CDR3 sequence: CAISGGGGGTEAFF. The CDR3 region has the DNA TGTGCCATCAGCGGGGGTGGGGGGGGCACTGAAGCTTTCTTT.